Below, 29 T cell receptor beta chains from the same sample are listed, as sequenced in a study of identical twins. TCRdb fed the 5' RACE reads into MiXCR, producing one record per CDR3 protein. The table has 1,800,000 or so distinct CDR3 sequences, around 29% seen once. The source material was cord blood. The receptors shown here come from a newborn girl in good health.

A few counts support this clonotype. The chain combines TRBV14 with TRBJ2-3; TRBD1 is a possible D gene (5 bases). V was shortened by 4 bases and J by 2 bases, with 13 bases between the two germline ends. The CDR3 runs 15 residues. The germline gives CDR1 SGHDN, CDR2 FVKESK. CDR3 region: CASSPDTAFTDTQYF. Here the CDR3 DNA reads TGTGCCAGCAGCCCGGACACCGCCTTCACAGATACGCAGTATTTT.

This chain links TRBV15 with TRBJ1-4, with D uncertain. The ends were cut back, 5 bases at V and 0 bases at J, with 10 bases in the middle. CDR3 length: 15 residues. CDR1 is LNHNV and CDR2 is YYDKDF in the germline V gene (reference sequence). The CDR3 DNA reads TGTGCCACCAGCTGGAAGAGTGCAACTAATGAAAAACTGTTTTTT. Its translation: CATSWKSATNEKLFF. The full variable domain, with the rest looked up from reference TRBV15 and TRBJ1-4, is DAMVIQNPRYQVTQFGKPVTLSCSQTLNHNVMYWYQQKSSQAPKLLFHYYDKDFNNEADTPDNFQSRRPNTSFCFLDIRSPGLGDTAMYLCATSWKSATNEKLFFGSGTQLSVL.

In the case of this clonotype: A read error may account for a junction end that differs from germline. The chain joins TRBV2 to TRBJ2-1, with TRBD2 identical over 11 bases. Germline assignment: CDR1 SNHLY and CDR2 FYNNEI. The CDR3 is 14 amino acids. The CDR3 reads CASIWLAGGNGQFF. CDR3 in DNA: TGTGCCAGCATTTGGCTAGCGGGGGGAAATGGGCAGTTCTTC.

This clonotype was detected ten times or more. CDR3 loop: CASSIGRSYEQYF. CDR3 coding DNA: TGTGCCAGCAGTATCGGACGTTCCTACGAGCAGTACTTC. The chain employs TRBV27 and TRBJ2-7; no reliable D call. Germline V CDR1 and CDR2: MNHEY, SMNVEV (reference sequence). The CDR3 consists of 13 residues. V was cut by 5 bases and J by 1 base, with 9 bases left in between.

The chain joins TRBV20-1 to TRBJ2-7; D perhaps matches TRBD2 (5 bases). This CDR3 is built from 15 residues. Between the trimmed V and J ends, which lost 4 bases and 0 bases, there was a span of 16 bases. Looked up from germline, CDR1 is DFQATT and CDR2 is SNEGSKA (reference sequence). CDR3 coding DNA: TGCAGTGCTAAAGGAGACTATAGCGCCTCCTACGAGCAGTACTTC. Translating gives CSAKGDYSASYEQYF.

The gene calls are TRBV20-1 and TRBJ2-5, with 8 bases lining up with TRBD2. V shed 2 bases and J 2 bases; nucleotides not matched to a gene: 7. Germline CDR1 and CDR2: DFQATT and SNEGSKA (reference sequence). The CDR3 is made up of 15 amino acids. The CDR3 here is CSARLAGPRQETQYF. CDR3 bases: TGCAGTGCTAGACTAGCGGGTCCCCGGCAAGAGACCCAGTACTTC.

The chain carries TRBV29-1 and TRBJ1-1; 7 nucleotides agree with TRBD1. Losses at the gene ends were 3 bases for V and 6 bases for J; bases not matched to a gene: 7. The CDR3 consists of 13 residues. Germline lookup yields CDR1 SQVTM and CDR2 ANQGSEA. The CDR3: CSVDRTGGAEAFF. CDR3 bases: TGCAGCGTTGATAGGACAGGAGGAGCTGAAGCTTTCTTT.

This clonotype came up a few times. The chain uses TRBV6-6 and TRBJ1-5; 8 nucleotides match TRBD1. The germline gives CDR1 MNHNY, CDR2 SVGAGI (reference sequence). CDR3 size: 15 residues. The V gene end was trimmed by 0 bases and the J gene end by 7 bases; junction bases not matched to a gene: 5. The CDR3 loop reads CASSYSTGVGQPQHF. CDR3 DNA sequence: TGTGCCAGCAGTTACTCGACAGGGGTAGGGCAGCCCCAGCATTTT.

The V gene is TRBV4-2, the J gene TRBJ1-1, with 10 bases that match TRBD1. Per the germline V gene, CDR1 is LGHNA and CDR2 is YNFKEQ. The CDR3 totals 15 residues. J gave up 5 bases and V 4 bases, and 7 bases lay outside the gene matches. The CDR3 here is CASSRTGQGSTEAFF. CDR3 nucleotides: TGTGCCAGCAGCCGAACGGGACAGGGGTCGACTGAAGCTTTCTTT.

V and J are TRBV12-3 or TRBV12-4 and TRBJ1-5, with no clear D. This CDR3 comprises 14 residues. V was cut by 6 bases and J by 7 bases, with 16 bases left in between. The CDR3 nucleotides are TGTGCCAGCAGGGATTCCCACTACGGACAGCCCCAGCATTTT. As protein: CASRDSHYGQPQHF.

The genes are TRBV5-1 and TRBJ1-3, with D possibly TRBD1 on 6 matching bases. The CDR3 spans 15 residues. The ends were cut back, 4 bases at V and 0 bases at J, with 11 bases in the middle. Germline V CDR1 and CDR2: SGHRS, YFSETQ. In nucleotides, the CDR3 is TGCGCCAGCAGCAGTTCGGACAGCTCTGGAAACACCATATATTTT. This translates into CASSSSDSSGNTIYF.

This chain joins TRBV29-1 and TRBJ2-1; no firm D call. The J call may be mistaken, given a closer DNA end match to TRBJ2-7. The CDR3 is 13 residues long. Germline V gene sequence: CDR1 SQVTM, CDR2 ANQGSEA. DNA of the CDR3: TGCAGCGTTGAAGGACACTCCTGCAATGAGCAGTACTTC. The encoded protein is CSVEGHSCNEQYF.

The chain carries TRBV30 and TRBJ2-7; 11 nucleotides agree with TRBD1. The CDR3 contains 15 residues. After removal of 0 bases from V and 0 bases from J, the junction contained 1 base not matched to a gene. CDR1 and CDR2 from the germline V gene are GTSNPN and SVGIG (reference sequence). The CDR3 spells CAWSVGQGASYEQYF. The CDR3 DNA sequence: TGTGCCTGGAGTGTAGGACAGGGGGCCTCCTACGAGCAGTACTTC.

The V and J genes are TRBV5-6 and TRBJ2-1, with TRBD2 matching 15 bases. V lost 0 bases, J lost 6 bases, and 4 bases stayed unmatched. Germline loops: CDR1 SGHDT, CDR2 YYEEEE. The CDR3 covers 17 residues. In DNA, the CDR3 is TGTGCCAGCAGCTTGGGTTGGACTAGCGGGGGGGCCAATGAGCAGTTCTTC. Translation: CASSLGWTSGGANEQFF.

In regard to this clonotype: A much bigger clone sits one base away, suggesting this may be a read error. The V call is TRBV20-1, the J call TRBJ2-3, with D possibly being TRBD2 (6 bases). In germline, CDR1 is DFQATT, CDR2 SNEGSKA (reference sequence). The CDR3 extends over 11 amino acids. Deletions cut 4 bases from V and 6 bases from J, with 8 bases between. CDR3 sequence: CSAMAGDTQYF. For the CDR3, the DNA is TGCAGTGCTATGGCGGGGGATACGCAGTATTTT.

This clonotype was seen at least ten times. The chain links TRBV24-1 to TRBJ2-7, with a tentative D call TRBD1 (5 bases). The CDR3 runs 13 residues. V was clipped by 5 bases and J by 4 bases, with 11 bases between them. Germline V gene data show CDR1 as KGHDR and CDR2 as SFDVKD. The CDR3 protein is CATSVKGAYEQYF. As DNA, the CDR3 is TGTGCCACCAGTGTGAAAGGGGCGTACGAGCAGTACTTC.

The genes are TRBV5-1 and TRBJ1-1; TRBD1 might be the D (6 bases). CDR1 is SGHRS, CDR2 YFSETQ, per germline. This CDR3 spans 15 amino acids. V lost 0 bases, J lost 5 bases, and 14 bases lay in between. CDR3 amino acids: CASSLGTNRVTEAFF. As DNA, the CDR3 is TGCGCCAGCAGCTTGGGAACCAACAGGGTGACTGAAGCTTTCTTT.

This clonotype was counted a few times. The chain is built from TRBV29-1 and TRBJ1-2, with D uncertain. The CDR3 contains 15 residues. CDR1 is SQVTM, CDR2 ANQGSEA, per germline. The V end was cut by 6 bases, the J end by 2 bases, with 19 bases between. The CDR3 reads CSVSPRHDRNYGYTF. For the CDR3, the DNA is TGCAGCGTCTCCCCTCGTCATGATCGGAACTATGGCTACACCTTC.

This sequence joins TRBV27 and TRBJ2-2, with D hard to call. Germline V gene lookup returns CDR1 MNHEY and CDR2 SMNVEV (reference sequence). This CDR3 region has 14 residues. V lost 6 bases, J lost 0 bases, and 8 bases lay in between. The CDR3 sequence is CASSFLANTGELFF. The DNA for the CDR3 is TGTGCCAGCAGCTTCCTAGCGAACACCGGGGAGCTGTTTTTT.

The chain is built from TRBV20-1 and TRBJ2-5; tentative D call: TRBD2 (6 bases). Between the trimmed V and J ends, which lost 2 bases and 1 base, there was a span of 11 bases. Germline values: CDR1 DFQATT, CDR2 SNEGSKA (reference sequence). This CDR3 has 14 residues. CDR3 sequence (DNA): TGCAGTGCTAGATTCGACGGGAGCCAAGAGACCCAGTACTTC. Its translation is CSARFDGSQETQYF.

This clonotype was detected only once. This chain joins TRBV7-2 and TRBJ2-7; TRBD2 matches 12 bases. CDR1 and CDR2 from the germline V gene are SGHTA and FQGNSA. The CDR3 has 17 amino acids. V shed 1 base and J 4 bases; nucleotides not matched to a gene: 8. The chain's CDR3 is CASSLVASGRARYEQYF. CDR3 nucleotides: TGTGCCAGCAGCTTAGTCGCTAGCGGGAGGGCCAGGTACGAGCAGTACTTC.

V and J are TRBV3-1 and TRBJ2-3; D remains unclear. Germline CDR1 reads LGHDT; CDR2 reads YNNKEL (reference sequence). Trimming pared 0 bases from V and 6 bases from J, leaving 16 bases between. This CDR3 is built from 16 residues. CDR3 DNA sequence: TGTGCCAGCAGCCAAGAAGTCCCTAGTATCTCGGATACGCAGTATTTT. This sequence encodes CASSQEVPSISDTQYF.

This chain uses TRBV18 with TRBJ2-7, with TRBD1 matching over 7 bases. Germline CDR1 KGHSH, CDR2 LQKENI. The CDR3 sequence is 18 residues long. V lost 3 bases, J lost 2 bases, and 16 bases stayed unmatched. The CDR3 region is CASSPEPRTGQMTYEQYF. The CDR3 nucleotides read TGTGCCAGCTCACCCGAACCGCGAACGGGACAGATGACCTACGAGCAGTACTTC. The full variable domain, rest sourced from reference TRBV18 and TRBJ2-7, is NAGVMQNPRHLVRRRGQEARLRCSPMKGHSHVYWYRQLPEEGLKFMVYLQKENIIDESGMPKERFSAEFPKEGPSILRIQQVVRGDSAAYFCASSPEPRTGQMTYEQYFGPGTRLTVT.

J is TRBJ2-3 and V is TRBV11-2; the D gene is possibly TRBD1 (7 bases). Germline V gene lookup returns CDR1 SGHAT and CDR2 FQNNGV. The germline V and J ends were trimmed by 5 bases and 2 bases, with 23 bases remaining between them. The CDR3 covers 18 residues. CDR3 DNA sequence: TGTGCCAGCAGCCCCCGTAGCGTCCAGGGGGGTGACACAGATACGCAGTATTTT. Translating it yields CASSPRSVQGGDTDTQYF.

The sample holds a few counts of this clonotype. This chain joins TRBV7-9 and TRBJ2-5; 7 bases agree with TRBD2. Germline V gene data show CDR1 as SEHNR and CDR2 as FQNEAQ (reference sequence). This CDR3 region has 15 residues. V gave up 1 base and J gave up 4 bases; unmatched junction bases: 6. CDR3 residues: CASSLGGRGGETQYF. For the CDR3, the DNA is TGTGCCAGCAGCTTAGGAGGGAGGGGCGGAGAGACCCAGTACTTC.

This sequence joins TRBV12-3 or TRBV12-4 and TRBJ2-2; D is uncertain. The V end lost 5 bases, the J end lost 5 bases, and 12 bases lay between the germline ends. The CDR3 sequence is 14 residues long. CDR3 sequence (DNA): TGTGCCAGCAGTCCTCGCTCACGAACCGGGGAGCTGTTTTTT. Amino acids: CASSPRSRTGELFF.

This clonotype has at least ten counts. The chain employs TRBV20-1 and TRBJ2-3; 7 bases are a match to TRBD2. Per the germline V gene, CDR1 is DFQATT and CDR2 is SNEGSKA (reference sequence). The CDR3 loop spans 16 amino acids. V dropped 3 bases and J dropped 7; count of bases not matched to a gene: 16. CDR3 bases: TGCAGTGCTAGTGGGCCTAGCGGCCTGGCGGTTTATACGCAGTATTTT. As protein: CSASGPSGLAVYTQYF.

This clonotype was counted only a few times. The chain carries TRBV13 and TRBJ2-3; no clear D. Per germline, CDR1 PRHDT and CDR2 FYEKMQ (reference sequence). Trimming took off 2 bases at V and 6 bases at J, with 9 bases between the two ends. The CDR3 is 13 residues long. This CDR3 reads CASSLQRRDTQYF. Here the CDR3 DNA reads TGTGCCAGCAGCTTACAACGGCGGGATACGCAGTATTTT.

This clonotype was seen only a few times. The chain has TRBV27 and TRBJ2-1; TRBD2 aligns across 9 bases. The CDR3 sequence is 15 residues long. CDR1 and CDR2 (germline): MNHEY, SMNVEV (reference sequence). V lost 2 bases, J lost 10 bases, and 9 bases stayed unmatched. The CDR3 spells CASSLIPGTSREQFF. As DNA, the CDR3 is TGTGCCAGCAGTTTAATCCCCGGGACTAGCAGGGAGCAGTTCTTC.